This T cell receptor beta chain was profiled in a study of cytotoxic CD8 clonotypes in ibrutinib-treated CLL. V gave up 5 bases and J gave up 5 bases, with 13 bases separating them. The germline V gene encodes CDR1 SEHNR and CDR2 FQNEAQ (reference sequence). This CDR3 spans 15 amino acids. Sequenced by immunoSEQ multiplex PCR; TCRdb stores in-frame clones only, minus some. The profile shows about 130,000 clones, around 84% of them singletons. The origin of this receptor is a human donor with chronic lymphocytic leukemia. The J gene is TRBJ1-6, the V gene TRBV7-9, with unresolved D. Sequences were derived from PBMCs, sampled after 24 months of ibrutinib treatment. The CDR3 region has the DNA TGTGCCAGCAGCCCTAGGATAGGTCATAATTCACCCCTCCACTTT. Translation: CASSPRIGHNSPLHF.